This T cell receptor beta chain appears in the sequencing data of a study of CD8+ T cells in alopecia areata (dated by TCRdb to between 2017 and 2018). A note on the overall study: Treated patients were enrolled in an open-label pilot trial of oral tofacitinib at 5 to 10 mg twice daily for moderate-to-severe alopecia areata. Tofacitinib was given for 6 to 18 months, followed by 6 months of follow-up off drug to assess delayed response and recurrence. Disease severity in treated patients was measured with the SALT score, which quantifies the percentage of affected scalp surface area. The study used high-throughput TCRbeta sequencing to examine T cell clonal expansion in alopecia areata, in both the C3H/HeJ mouse model and human patients. In humans, TCRbeta sequencing was performed on scalp tissue and on sorted CD4+ and CD8+ peripheral blood T cells from healthy controls and from patients with patchy or totalis/universalis alopecia areata. Biopsies were taken from tofacitinib-treated patients at baseline and again at 4 and 24 weeks into treatment, and several of those patients also had a later scalp biopsy. Scalp clonality was compared among normal scalp (n=4), patchy alopecia areata scalp (n=8), and alopecia totalis/universalis scalp (n=8). RNA was obtained with the PAXgene miRNA kit for fixed scalp, the miRNeasy kit for PBMCs, and the RNeasy kit for mouse skin. Amplification of TCRbeta CDR3 regions was done by immunoSEQ multiplex PCR using 35 Vbeta forward primers and 13 Jbeta reverse primers.

The junction shows trimming of 7 bases on V and 3 bases on J, plus 19 bases between the germline ends. The CDR3 contains 14 residues, cysteine and phenylalanine counted. CDR3 DNA only is kept here, 42 bases in frame from base 1. From a lookup of the germline V gene, CDR1 and CDR2 are SQVTM and ANQGSEA. Interpreted using the paper, the time point label stands for: 20 to 30 weeks on oral tofacitinib. What this sample's treatment or condition label stands for: oral pan-JAK inhibitor, 5-10 mg twice daily. Peripheral blood and lesional scalp punch biopsies were obtained from patients with alopecia areata. PBMCs were separated by density centrifugation and stained for CD3, CD4 and CD8, after which CD4+ and CD8+ T cells were sorted on a FACSAria. Comments on this clone: It has no known antigen specificity. The record has no base qualities; no much larger clone is one base away.

The investigation overall reported the following: During tofacitinib treatment, many expanded lesional clones remained in scalp and blood, and this persistence may partly explain relapse after treatment is stopped. The treated cohort was small, with a single nonresponder, so links between baseline CD8+ expansion and response need larger studies. Scalp clonality and the number of expanded CD8+ clones among the top 100 scalp clones were significantly decreased by tofacitinib. Scalp TCR repertoire analysis is complicated because resident alphabeta T cells in normal human skin are also sequenced, whereas mouse skin is dominated by gammadelta T cells. Compared with normal scalp, lesional scalp, particularly in alopecia totalis/universalis, had higher clonality and more expanded CD8+ clones, which suggests antigenic drive. Shared TCR sequences between patients were less evident than in mice, which may be partly attributable to HLA diversity in the patient population.

Receptor libraries were prepared by the immunoSEQ multiplex PCR assay. For TCR sequencing, RNA was extracted from every sample and reverse transcribed into cDNA to serve as template. SuperScript III was used for first-strand cDNA synthesis, primed with a 2:1 mix of oligo-dT and random hexamers. A synthetic immune receptor repertoire was used to assess amplification bias, and residual bias was removed computationally. Per the source publication's procedure: Raw reads were preprocessed to remove errors, and CDR3 was defined by IMGT conventions from the conserved cysteine to phenylalanine. Clonality was computed by normalizing Shannon entropy by log2 of the number of productive unique TCRs and subtracting the result from 1. Scalp TCRbeta sequences were cross-referenced with sorted blood CD4 and CD8 repertoires so that the CD4 or CD8 identity of scalp clones could be inferred. Drawn from immuneACCESS, this table holds only the in-frame rearrangements with V and J called that TCRdb kept. Clones are partly lost; checked studies trace under half to an unresolved V gene and leave the rest unexplained. V, J and clone size were drawn from that table, and D and trimming were deduced from the DNA. The sample contains some 200,000 clones, about 62% of them found a single time. Clones ranked in the top ten supply 5.5% of the sample.

The TCR originated in a human donor with alopecia areata. The sequencing used CD4+ T cells sorted from blood, collected at week 24, from a patient treated with tofacitinib. The rearranged segments are TRBV29-1 and TRBJ2-7; the best D guess is TRBD1, with 7 bases matching. The CDR3 protein is CSAKNRQGGYEQYF. Here is the DNA: TGCAGCGCCAAGAATAGACAGGGAGGCTACGAGCAGTACTTC.